This TCR beta chain came from a study of T cells expressing NK-cell markers. TCRdb reprocessed the 5' RACE reads; each CDR3 protein has one entry and no DNA is given. In all, the sample yields about 450,000 distinct CDR3 sequences. This CDR3 comprises 14 residues. Germline V gene lookup returns CDR1 DFQATT and CDR2 SNEGSKA (reference sequence). This TCR came from a woman between 18 and 75 years old in good health. Sequencing was carried out using blood T cells: a sorted CD56 or NKG2C T cell subset, CD4+ or CD8+ T cells, or bulk PBMC T cells (not recorded which). The chain recombines TRBV20-1 with TRBJ1-2; no DNA is available, so the TRBD1 call from TCRdb remains unchecked. CDR3 amino acids: CSARDGGANYGYTF.